This TCR beta chain was obtained from a study of blood T cell repertoires in COVID-19. V lost 6 bases, J lost 5 bases, and 4 bases stayed unmatched. The CDR3 totals 14 residues. Germline CDR1 and CDR2: MNHEY and SVGAGI. Sequenced by immunoSEQ multiplex PCR; TCRdb stores in-frame clones only, minus some. The repertoire holds 130,000 to 150,000 clones, with 75% to 90% as singletons. Sequencing input: peripheral blood. This chain connects TRBV6-5 to TRBJ1-5, with 10 bases aligning to TRBD1. The source of this sequence is a middle-aged man who had recovered from COVID-19. The CDR3 DNA is TGTGCCAGCAGGCGAGGGACAGGGGATCAGCCCCAGCATTTT. Residues: CASRRGTGDQPQHF.